These T cell receptor beta chains were read from a single sample in a study of cytomegalovirus exposure and HLA in healthy donors. The protocol was immunoSEQ multiplex PCR, while the TCRdb copy is restricted to in-frame clones and leaves out a portion. Counted here are over 200,000 clones, around 80% occurring once; the ten biggest clones make up less than 3%. The sequencing input was PBMCs. The receptors shown here come from a woman aged 55-69 years in good health and CMV-seropositive. CDR3s include the opening cysteine and the closing phenylalanine or tryptophan. Fields, in order: J gene, V gene, D gene, clone size, CDR3 DNA, CDR3 protein. A D gene is named only where the DNA matches it firmly. Size values are once, few and many counts, or a class for expanded clones, and some rows have none.

>TRBJ2-5|TRBV5-5|TRBD2|.
TGTGCCAGCAGCTTAGAACTAGCGGGGGGGCGACGGTCCCAGTACTTC
CASSLELAGGRRSQYF
>TRBJ2-1|TRBV6-1|TRBD2|.
TGTGCCAGCAGTGCTTTAGCGGGAGGGCCATTGGAGCAGTTCTTC
CASSALAGGPLEQFF
>TRBJ2-5|TRBV6-5|.|.
TGTGCCAGCAGTTGGTCCCCGGGAGAGACCCAGTACTTC
CASSWSPGETQYF
>TRBJ2-7|TRBV7-3|TRBD1|.
TGTGCCAGCAGCCTAGACAGGGGGTCCGAGCAGTACTTC
CASSLDRGSEQYF
>TRBJ2-1|TRBV5-5|.|few
TGTGCCAGCAGCGAGTACAGGAGCTCCTACAATGAGCAGTTCTTC
CASSEYRSSYNEQFF
>TRBJ2-7|TRBV28|.|once
TGTGCCACTGAGGGGCGGGGCAACGAGCAGTACTTC
CATEGRGNEQYF
>TRBJ2-5|TRBV7-7|TRBD1|.
TGTGCCAGCAGCTCCGGGACAGGGGGCAAGGAGACCCAGTACTTC
CASSSGTGGKETQYF
>TRBJ2-5|TRBV6-5|TRBD2|few
TGTGCCAGCAGTTACGCACTAGCGGGGCACCAAGAGACCCAGTACTTC
CASSYALAGHQETQYF
>TRBJ1-1|TRBV5-1|.|.
TGCGCCAGCAGTTTAGGAGTGAACACTGAAGCTTTCTTT
CASSLGVNTEAFF
>TRBJ1-6|TRBV5-1|.|.
TGCGCCAGCAGCCAGGGGACCCACCGGGGTTCACCCCTCCACTTT
CASSQGTHRGSPLHF
>TRBJ2-3|TRBV6-5|.|.
TGTGCCAGCAGTAACCCCCTGCAGGGCACAGATACGCAGTATTTT
CASSNPLQGTDTQYF
>TRBJ2-2|TRBV7-7|.|.
TGTGCCAGCAGCTTAGTAGGGAGTGGCACCGGGGAGCTGTTTTTT
CASSLVGSGTGELFF
>TRBJ1-6|TRBV7-3|.|.
TGTGCCAGCAGCTTAAGGCAGAACTATAATTCACCCCTCCACTTT
CASSLRQNYNSPLHF
>TRBJ2-2|TRBV5-1|.|.
TGCGCCAGCAGCTTTGGTCAGGTCGGGGAGCTGTTTTTT
CASSFGQVGELFF
>TRBJ2-7|TRBV9|TRBD2|once
TGTGCCAGCAGCAGAGGGACTAGCGGGCCCTACGAGCAGTACTTC
CASSRGTSGPYEQYF
>TRBJ2-7|TRBV28|.|.
TGTGCCAGCAGTGCCTCGACAGTCTACGAGCAGTACTTC
CASSASTVYEQYF
>TRBJ1-2|TRBV7-6|TRBD1|.
TGTGCCAGCAGCGCACAGGGGCTCAATGGCTACACCTTC
CASSAQGLNGYTF
>TRBJ1-2|TRBV6-1|.|few
TGTGCCAGCAGTGAATCTTTTAGGAGGGGAGGGCTCTATGGCTACACCTTC
CASSESFRRGGLYGYTF
>TRBJ1-6|TRBV6-1|.|.
TGTGCCAGCAGTGAGGCGCTTGTTGGACAAACTAATTCACCCCTCCACTTT
CASSEALVGQTNSPLHF
>TRBJ2-7|TRBV30|TRBD1|.
TGTGCCTTGCTTCACAGGGGGGCCTACGAGCAGTACTTC
CALLHRGAYEQYF
>TRBJ1-1|TRBV7-9|.|once
TGTGCCAGCAGCCCGATCCCTAGGAACACTGAAGCTTTCTTT
CASSPIPRNTEAFF
>TRBJ2-3|TRBV11-3|.|few
TGTGCCAGCAGCTCCCCCCGTCAGGCAGATACGCAGTATTTT
CASSSPRQADTQYF
>TRBJ2-6|TRBV30|.|.
TGTGCCTGGAGTGTAACAGGCATAGGCTCTGGGGCCAACGTCCTGACTTTC
CAWSVTGIGSGANVLTF
>TRBJ2-3|TRBV6-5|.|few
TGTGCCAGCAGTCCGTTGACAGTACGCACAGATACGCAGTATTTT
CASSPLTVRTDTQYF
>TRBJ2-3|TRBV25-1|TRBD1|once
TGTGCCAGCAGTTGGCTGGGGACAGCATCCCCAGATACGCAGTATTTT
CASSWLGTASPDTQYF
>TRBJ1-6|TRBV2|TRBD1|.
TGTGCCACACAGTCGACAGGGGGGAATTCACCCCTCCACTTT
CATQSTGGNSPLHF
>TRBJ1-1|TRBV30|.|once
TGTGCCTGGAGTATGACAGGTTTAAAGGCTGAAGCTTTCTTT
CAWSMTGLKAEAFF
>TRBJ2-2|TRBV15|.|.
TGTGCCACCAGCAGAGCAGGGGAGATAGGCACCGGGGAGCTGTTTTTT
CATSRAGEIGTGELFF
>TRBJ2-5|TRBV7-6|.|.
TGTGCCAGCAGCTTTATAAACAGGGAAGGGGTCGGGACCCAGTACTTC
CASSFINREGVGTQYF
>TRBJ1-4|TRBV7-2|TRBD1|.
TGTGCCAGCAGGTTAGGGGGCACAACTAATGAAAAACTGTTTTTT
CASRLGGTTNEKLFF
>TRBJ1-5|TRBV28|TRBD1|.
TGTGCCAGCACCCTACCGACAGGGAGTCTTCAGCCCCAGCATTTT
CASTLPTGSLQPQHF
>TRBJ2-3|TRBV9|TRBD1|.
TGTGCCAGCAGCGTCACGACAGGGGGGGGTGCAGATACGCAGTATTTT
CASSVTTGGGADTQYF
>TRBJ2-2|TRBV5-1|TRBD1|.
TGCGCCAGTGGCCGGGACAGGGAACGCGGGGAGCTGTTTTTT
CASGRDRERGELFF
>TRBJ2-5|TRBV2|.|.
TGTGCCTCCGCTGGGGCTTGGGAGACCCAGTACTTC
CASAGAWETQYF
>TRBJ2-1|TRBV11-2|TRBD2|.
TGTGCCAGCAGCCCGGCGGGGGGTTGGCAGAATGAGCAGTTCTTC
CASSPAGGWQNEQFF
>TRBJ2-3|TRBV4-1|TRBD2|.
TGCGCCAGCAGCCAAAATAGCGGGAGAATACTAGATACGCAGTATTTT
CASSQNSGRILDTQYF
>TRBJ1-5|TRBV11-1|.|once
TGTGCCAGCAGCTTAGACGCAGGACTGGGACAGCCCCAGCATTTT
CASSLDAGLGQPQHF
>TRBJ1-1|TRBV7-2|.|.
TGTGCCAGCAGCTTACGGAGCGGACAGTCTGAAGCTTTCTTT
CASSLRSGQSEAFF
>TRBJ2-3|TRBV6-1|.|.
TGTGCCAGCAGTGAAGCTCTCGACTTAGACACAGATACGCAGTATTTT
CASSEALDLDTDTQYF
>TRBJ2-2|TRBV5-1|.|.
TGCGCCAGCAGCTTCGAGCCCGGGACATATGTGGTCGGGGAGCTGTTTTTT
CASSFEPGTYVVGELFF
>TRBJ1-5|TRBV19|.|.
TGTGCCAGTGCCTCCTTAGGGGCGGACAATAGAGCCCAGCATTTT
CASASLGADNRAQHF
>TRBJ1-1|TRBV7-2|TRBD1|.
TGTGCCAGCAGCTCCACCTGGACAGGAATAGGGACTGAAGCTTTCTTT
CASSSTWTGIGTEAFF
>TRBJ1-3|TRBV9|.|.
TGTGCCAGCAGCCGACAAGACCTCTCTGGAAACACCATATATTTT
CASSRQDLSGNTIYF
>TRBJ2-5|TRBV5-1|.|.
TGCGCCAGCAGGTTGCGGGTCGAAGAGACCCAGTACTTC
CASRLRVEETQYF
>TRBJ2-1|TRBV7-2|.|.
TGTGCCAGCAGCCCAAGGGGCGTGTATTTCAGCTCCTACAATGAGCAGTTCTTC
CASSPRGVYFSSYNEQFF
>TRBJ2-7|TRBV15|TRBD1|.
TGTGCCACCAGCAGGGACAGGGGGCCTTACGAGCAGTACTTC
CATSRDRGPYEQYF
>TRBJ1-6|TRBV5-5|.|.
TGTGCCAGCAGCTTCTTCAGGGTAAATTCACCCCTCCACTTT
CASSFFRVNSPLHF
>TRBJ2-1|TRBV28|TRBD2|.
TGTGCCAGCACCCCTAGCGGGACTCACCAAGACGAGCAGTTCTTC
CASTPSGTHQDEQFF
>TRBJ1-5|TRBV6-5|.|.
TGTGCCAGCAGTTACGGGAGTGGCAATCAGCCCCAGCATTTT
CASSYGSGNQPQHF
>TRBJ2-7|TRBV19|TRBD1|.
TGTGCCAGTAGTCAACAGGGGGGATCCTACGAGCAGTACTTC
CASSQQGGSYEQYF
>TRBJ2-2|TRBV9|.|.
TGTGCCAGCAGCCCACGACAAGGGGGGGGCTTGAACACCGGGGAGCTGTTTTTT
CASSPRQGGGLNTGELFF
>TRBJ1-2|TRBV28|.|.
TGTGCCAGCAGCCAAACGGACAGCTATGGCTACACCTTC
CASSQTDSYGYTF
>TRBJ1-2|TRBV7-2|.|.
TGTGCCAGCAGCCCAGGCGGGGGCCGGCACTATGGCTACACCTTC
CASSPGGGRHYGYTF
>TRBJ2-1|TRBV7-3|.|once
TGTGCCAGCAGCCTGGGGGGACAGACGTACAATGAGCAGTTCTTC
CASSLGGQTYNEQFF
>TRBJ2-1|TRBV7-9|TRBD2|once
TGTGCCAGCAGCTTGCTAGCGGGAGCACCCTACAATGAGCAGTTCTTC
CASSLLAGAPYNEQFF
>TRBJ2-5|TRBV7-2|.|.
TGTGCCAGCAGCTTAGCGGGGGGGCTCGAGACCCAGTACTTC
CASSLAGGLETQYF
>TRBJ1-4|TRBV30|.|.
TGTGCCTGGTCTTGGGGGGGAAATGAAAAACTGTTTTTT
CAWSWGGNEKLFF
>TRBJ2-1|TRBV5-4|TRBD2|few
TGTGCCAGCACCCGTACGGGGGGGACCTACAATGAGCAGTTCTTC
CASTRTGGTYNEQFF
>TRBJ2-7|TRBV7-7|.|.
TGTGCCAGCAGCTCAGGGGGGGAGCAGTACTTC
CASSSGGEQYF
>TRBJ1-3|TRBV19|TRBD1|.
TGTGCCAGTAGGCGACAGGGGGCTGGAAACACCATATATTTT
CASRRQGAGNTIYF